This TCR beta chain was sequenced during a study of CD8+ T cells in alopecia areata. Following RNA extraction, reverse transcription yielded cDNA that acted as the sequencing template. Using immunoSEQ multiplex PCR, the repertoire was profiled, and TCRdb retains in-frame clones only, with some absent. This table has 7,000 or so clones, around 66% appearing once. V was pared by 3 bases and J by 2 bases, with 5 bases of the junction left unmatched. Germline V gives CDR1 SGHNT, CDR2 YYREEE (reference sequence). This CDR3 contains 15 residues. Treatment meaning: oral pan-JAK inhibitor, 5-10 mg twice daily. Peripheral blood and lesional scalp punch biopsies came from alopecia areata patients.

Specimen: skin, collected at week 4, from a patient treated with tofacitinib. The clonotype originates from a human donor with alopecia areata. The chain carries TRBV5-4 and TRBJ1-2; 9 bases are shared with TRBD1. The CDR3 reads CASSSGTGINYGYTF. The CDR3 bases are TGTGCCAGCAGCTCCGGGACAGGGATAAACTATGGCTACACCTTC.